Reported below is one T cell receptor (beta chain). The record originates from a study of blood T cell repertoires in COVID-19. Study at large: Samples of COVID-19 (acute and convalescent) were obtained from the United States, Italy and Spain. The analysed material was cDNA or gDNA that came from T cells, B-cell-depleted T cells, or PBMCs.

The CDR3 is 17 amino acids. The junction had 12 bases not matched to a gene; V was cut back by 5 bases and J by 7 bases. From germline, CDR1 is LNHDA and CDR2 SQIVND (reference sequence). Seattle participants joined during active infection and were tracked over time. The authors' processing: Counts of nucleated cells, estimated from reference gene primer amplification, were obtained. Assay used: immunoSEQ multiplex PCR; TCRdb lists only in-frame clones, some missing. The V and J calls and clone size are taken from that table; D and trimming were inferred from the DNA. In the table there are about 97,000 clones, about 86% of which are singletons.

The sequence derives from a man aged 50-60 years with COVID-19, enrolled during active disease. The sample taken for sequencing was peripheral blood. The V gene is TRBV19, the J gene TRBJ2-1; 12 bases fit TRBD2. The CDR3 DNA reads as TGTGCCAGTAGTCCTCGGACTAGCGGGGTAGGGGGGAATGAGCAGTTCTTC. Translation: CASSPRTSGVGGNEQFF.